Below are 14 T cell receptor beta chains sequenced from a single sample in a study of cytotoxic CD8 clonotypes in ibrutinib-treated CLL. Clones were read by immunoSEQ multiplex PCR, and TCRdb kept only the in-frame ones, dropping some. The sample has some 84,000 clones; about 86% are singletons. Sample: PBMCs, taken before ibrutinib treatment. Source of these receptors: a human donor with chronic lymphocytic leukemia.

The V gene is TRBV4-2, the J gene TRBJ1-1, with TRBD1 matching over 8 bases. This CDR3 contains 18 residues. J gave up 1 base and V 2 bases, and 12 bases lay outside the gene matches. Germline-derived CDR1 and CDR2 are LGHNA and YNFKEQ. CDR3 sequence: CASSQPRATGTGNTEAFF. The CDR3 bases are TGTGCCAGCAGCCAACCCCGGGCGACCGGGACAGGGAACACTGAAGCTTTCTTT.

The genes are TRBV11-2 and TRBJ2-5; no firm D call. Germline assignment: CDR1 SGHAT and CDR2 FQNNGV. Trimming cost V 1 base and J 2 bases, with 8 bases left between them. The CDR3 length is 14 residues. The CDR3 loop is CASSLGQIQETQYF. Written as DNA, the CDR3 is TGTGCCAGCAGCTTAGGGCAGATTCAAGAGACCCAGTACTTC.

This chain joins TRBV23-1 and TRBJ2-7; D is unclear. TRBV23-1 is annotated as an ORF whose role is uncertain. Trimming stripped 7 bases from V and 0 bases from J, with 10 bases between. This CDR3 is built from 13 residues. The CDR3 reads CASTNWSSYEQYF. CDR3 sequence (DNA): TGCGCCAGCACGAACTGGAGCTCCTACGAGCAGTACTTC.

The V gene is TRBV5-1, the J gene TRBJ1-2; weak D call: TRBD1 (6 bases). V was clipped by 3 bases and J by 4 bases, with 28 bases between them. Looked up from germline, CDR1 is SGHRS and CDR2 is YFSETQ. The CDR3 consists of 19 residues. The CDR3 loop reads CASSSAGRGYGEDPYGYTF. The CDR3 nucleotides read TGCGCCAGCAGCTCGGCTGGCAGGGGTTATGGGGAAGACCCCTATGGCTACACCTTC.

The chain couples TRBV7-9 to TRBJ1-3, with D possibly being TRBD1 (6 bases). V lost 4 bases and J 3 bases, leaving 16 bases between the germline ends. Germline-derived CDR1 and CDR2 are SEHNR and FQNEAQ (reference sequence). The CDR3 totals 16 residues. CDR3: CASSSEETGSGNTIYF. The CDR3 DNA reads TGTGCCAGCAGCTCCGAGGAGACAGGTAGTGGAAACACCATATATTTT.

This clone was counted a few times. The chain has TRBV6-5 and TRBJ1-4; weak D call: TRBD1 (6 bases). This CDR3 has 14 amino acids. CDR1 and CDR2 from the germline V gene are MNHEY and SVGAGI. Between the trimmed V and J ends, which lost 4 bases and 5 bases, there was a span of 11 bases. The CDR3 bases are TGTGCCAGCAGTTCCAGGGGAGGGAATGAAAAACTGTTTTTT. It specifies CASSSRGGNEKLFF.

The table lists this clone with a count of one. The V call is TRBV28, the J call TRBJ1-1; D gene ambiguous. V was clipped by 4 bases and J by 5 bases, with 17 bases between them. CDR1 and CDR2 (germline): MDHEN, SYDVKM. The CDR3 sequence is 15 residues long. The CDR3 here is CASSSPEVRTTEAFF. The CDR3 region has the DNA TGTGCCAGCAGTTCACCAGAGGTCCGAACGACTGAAGCTTTCTTT.

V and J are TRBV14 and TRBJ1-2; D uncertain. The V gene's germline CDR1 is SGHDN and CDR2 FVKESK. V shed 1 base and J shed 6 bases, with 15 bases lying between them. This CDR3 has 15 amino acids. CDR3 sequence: CASSQGEPAHDGYTF. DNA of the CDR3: TGTGCCAGCAGCCAAGGCGAACCCGCTCACGATGGCTACACCTTC.

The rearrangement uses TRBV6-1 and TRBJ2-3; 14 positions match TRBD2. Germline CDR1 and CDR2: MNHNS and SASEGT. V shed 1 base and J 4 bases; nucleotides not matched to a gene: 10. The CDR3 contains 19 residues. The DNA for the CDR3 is TGTGCCAGCAGTGAAGGATTAGGACTAGCGGGAGGAGCGGCAGATACGCAGTATTTT. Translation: CASSEGLGLAGGAADTQYF.

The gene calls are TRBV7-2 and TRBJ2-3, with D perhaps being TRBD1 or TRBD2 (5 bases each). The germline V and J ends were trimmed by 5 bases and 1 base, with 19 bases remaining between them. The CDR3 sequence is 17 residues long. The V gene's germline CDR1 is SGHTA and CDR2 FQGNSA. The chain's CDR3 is CASSASRGRGGTDTQYF. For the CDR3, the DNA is TGTGCCAGCAGCGCGAGTCGGGGTAGGGGAGGCACAGATACGCAGTATTTT.

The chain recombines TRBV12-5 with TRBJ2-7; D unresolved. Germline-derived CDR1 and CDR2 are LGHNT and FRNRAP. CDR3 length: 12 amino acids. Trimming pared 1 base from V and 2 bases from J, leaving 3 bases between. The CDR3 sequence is CASGLDAYEQYF. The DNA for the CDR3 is TGTGCTAGTGGTTTGGACGCCTACGAGCAGTACTTC. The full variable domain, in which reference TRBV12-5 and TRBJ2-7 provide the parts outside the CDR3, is DARVTQTPRHKVTEMGQEVTMRCQPILGHNTVFWYRQTMMQGLELLAYFRNRAPLDDSGMPKDRFSAEMPDATLATLKIQPSEPRDSAVYFCASGLDAYEQYFGPGTRLTVT.

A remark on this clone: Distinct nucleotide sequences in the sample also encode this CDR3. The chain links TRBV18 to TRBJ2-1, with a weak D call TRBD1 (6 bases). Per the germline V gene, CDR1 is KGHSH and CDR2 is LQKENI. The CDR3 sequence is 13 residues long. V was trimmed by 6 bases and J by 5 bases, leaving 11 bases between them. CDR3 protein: CASSQGQNNEQFF. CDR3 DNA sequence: TGTGCCAGCTCCCAAGGACAGAACAATGAGCAGTTCTTC.

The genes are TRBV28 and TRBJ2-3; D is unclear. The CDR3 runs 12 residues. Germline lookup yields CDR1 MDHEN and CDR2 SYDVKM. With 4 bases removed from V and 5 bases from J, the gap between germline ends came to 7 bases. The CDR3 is CASSSGLDTQYF. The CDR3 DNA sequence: TGTGCCAGCAGTTCCGGCCTAGATACGCAGTATTTT. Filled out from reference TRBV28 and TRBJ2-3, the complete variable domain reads DVKVTQSSRYLVKRTGEKVFLECVQDMDHENMFWYRQDPGLGLRLIYFSYDVKMKEKGDIPEGYSVSREKKERFSLILESASTNQTSMYLCASSSGLDTQYFGPGTRLTVL.

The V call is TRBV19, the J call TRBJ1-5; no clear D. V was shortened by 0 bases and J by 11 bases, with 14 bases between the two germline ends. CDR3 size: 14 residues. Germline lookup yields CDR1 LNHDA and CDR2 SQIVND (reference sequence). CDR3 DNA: TGTGCCAGTAGTATAGATCAAGGCCTCAGGTCCCAGCATTTT. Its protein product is CASSIDQGLRSQHF.